Presented here are 30 T cell receptor beta chains from one specimen sequenced in a study of blood T cell repertoires in COVID-19. The method was immunoSEQ multiplex PCR; TCRdb's version includes in-frame clones alone and lacks a portion of them. The sample has some 75,000 clones, roughly 89% seen once. Source material: peripheral blood. The receptors come from a man in his 60s with acute or convalescent COVID-19.

The chain has TRBV24-1 and TRBJ2-5; D is ambiguous. V shed 3 bases and J shed 3 bases, with 7 bases lying between them. Germline loops: CDR1 KGHDR, CDR2 SFDVKD. CDR3 length: 13 residues. CDR3 region: CATSDGAKETQYF. CDR3 coding DNA: TGTGCCACCAGTGATGGAGCGAAAGAGACCCAGTACTTC.

V usage is TRBV27 and J usage is TRBJ2-5, with a tentative D call TRBD2 (5 bases). Trimming cost V 0 bases and J 3 bases, with 14 bases left between them. Per germline, CDR1 MNHEY and CDR2 SMNVEV (reference sequence). This CDR3 has 16 residues. CDR3 nucleotides: TGTGCCAGCAGTTTATCGATCGGGATGGGGAAAGAGACCCAGTACTTC. As protein: CASSLSIGMGKETQYF.

This sequence joins TRBV5-6 and TRBJ1-5; D might be TRBD1 (5 bases). The germline CDR1 and CDR2 sequences are SGHDT and YYEEEE. The CDR3 covers 14 residues. The V end was cut by 4 bases, the J end by 1 base, with 9 bases between. CDR3 sequence reads: CASSQDKSNQPQHF. CDR3 bases: TGTGCCAGCAGCCAGGACAAAAGCAATCAGCCCCAGCATTTT. Full variable domain (outside the CDR3, taken from reference TRBV5-6 and TRBJ1-5): DAGVTQSPTHLIKTRGQQVTLRCSPKSGHDTVSWYQQALGQGPQFIFQYYEEEERQRGNFPDRFSGHQFPNYSSELNVNALLLGDSALYLCASSQDKSNQPQHFGDGTRLSIL.

The chain employs TRBV5-1 and TRBJ2-5; 7 bases agree with TRBD2. The CDR3 runs to 17 residues. Unmatched junction bases numbered 20, after V lost 4 bases and J lost 8 bases. The germline gives CDR1 SGHRS, CDR2 YFSETQ. The CDR3: CASSQEAGGGGLSTQYF. As DNA, the CDR3 is TGCGCCAGCAGCCAAGAGGCTGGGGGGGGAGGGCTGTCCACCCAGTACTTC.

This rearrangement joins TRBV2 to TRBJ2-3; D is possibly TRBD1 (5 bases). CDR1 and CDR2 from the germline V gene are SNHLY and FYNNEI. The CDR3 has 14 residues. The V and J ends lost 5 bases and 6 bases respectively, with 15 bases between them. Here the CDR3 reads CASSRTTIQDTQYF. The CDR3 coding sequence is TGTGCCAGCAGTAGGACAACAATCCAGGATACGCAGTATTTT.

This chain links TRBV9 with TRBJ2-2; 8 bases line up with TRBD1. This CDR3 contains 17 residues. The V segment lost 4 bases and the J segment 1 base; nucleotides outside the gene matches: 9. Germline V gene sequence: CDR1 SGDLS, CDR2 YYNGEE. CDR3 region: CASSPSEGQGNTGELFF. Written as DNA, the CDR3 is TGTGCCAGCAGCCCGAGTGAAGGACAGGGGAACACCGGGGAGCTGTTTTTT.

Here the CDR3 reads CASGLLQGTNTGELFF. CDR3 DNA sequence: TGTGCTAGTGGTTTGCTACAGGGCACGAACACCGGGGAGCTGTTTTTT. The chain uses TRBV12-5 and TRBJ2-2; a possible D gene is TRBD1 (6 bases). Germline CDR1 is LGHNT and CDR2 is FRNRAP. This CDR3 is 16 amino acids long. The ends were cut back, 2 bases at V and 0 bases at J, with 10 bases in the middle.

The rearrangement uses TRBV14 and TRBJ1-6, with D unclear. V was shortened by 1 base and J by 8 bases, with 9 bases between the two germline ends. Germline lookup yields CDR1 SGHDN and CDR2 FVKESK. CDR3 length: 14 amino acids. The CDR3 DNA is TGTGCCAGCAGCCAAGCCCTCGTGTATTCACCCCTCCACTTT. It codes for CASSQALVYSPLHF.

The chain recombines TRBV11-2 with TRBJ2-2; D not certain. Germline V gene data show CDR1 as SGHAT and CDR2 as FQNNGV. CDR3 length: 15 amino acids. The V and J ends lost 1 base and 2 bases respectively, with 8 bases between them. The CDR3 reads CASSLAGLNTGELFF. In nucleotides, the CDR3 is TGTGCCAGCAGCTTAGCCGGGTTAAACACCGGGGAGCTGTTTTTT.

The chain recombines TRBV5-1 with TRBJ2-5; the match to TRBD2 covers 7 bases. V gave up 0 bases and J gave up 1 base; unmatched junction bases: 6. This CDR3 has 16 residues. The germline V gene encodes CDR1 SGHRS and CDR2 YFSETQ. CDR3 sequence (DNA): TGCGCCAGCAGCTTGGGAGCGGGGAACTTCCAAGAGACCCAGTACTTC. It encodes CASSLGAGNFQETQYF.

With respect to this clone: This CDR3 is also generated by other DNA sequences in the sample. This chain uses TRBV10-3 with TRBJ2-7; 13 nucleotides agree with TRBD2. Germline trimming cut 6 bases from V and 2 bases from J; bases unmatched to any gene: 1. Germline values: CDR1 ENHRY, CDR2 SYGVKD. CDR3 length equals 14 residues. CDR3: CAISGLAGAYEQYF. DNA of the CDR3: TGTGCCATCAGCGGACTAGCGGGGGCCTACGAGCAGTACTTC.

The count of this clone is one. The CDR3 sequence is CASSHQAGGWKGYTF. The CDR3 region has the DNA TGCGCCAGCAGTCACCAAGCAGGGGGCTGGAAAGGCTACACCTTC. The rearrangement joins TRBV23-1 to TRBJ1-2; 8 nucleotides agree with TRBD1. TRBV23-1 carries the ORF label, with uncertain function. There are 15 residues in the CDR3. With 3 bases clipped from V and 8 bases from J, the junction kept 11 bases outside the gene matches.

The CDR3 spells CASGLKLRETQYF. In DNA form, the CDR3 reads TGTGCTAGTGGTTTGAAACTGAGGGAGACCCAGTACTTC. This chain uses TRBV12-5 with TRBJ2-5, with D unclear. Germline V gene sequence: CDR1 LGHNT, CDR2 FRNRAP. This CDR3 region has 13 residues. V lost 2 bases and J lost 5, with 9 bases in between.

CDR3 region: CASSLGLPSGANVLTF. The DNA of the CDR3 is TGTGCCAGCAGCTTAGGACTGCCCTCTGGGGCCAACGTCCTGACTTTC. The chain joins TRBV7-3 to TRBJ2-6; D might be TRBD2 (5 bases). V lost 2 bases and J lost 0, with 8 bases in between. This CDR3 has 16 amino acids. CDR1 is SGHTA, CDR2 FQGTGA, per germline.

The gene calls are TRBV5-1 and TRBJ1-2; perhaps TRBD1 as D (6 bases). V was shortened by 4 bases and J by 6 bases, with 25 bases between the two germline ends. The CDR3 consists of 17 residues. Per the germline V gene, CDR1 is SGHRS and CDR2 is YFSETQ. In DNA, the CDR3 is TGCGCCAGCAGCCCGGGCACCTACAGGGTGGGGGTAGATGGCTACACCTTC. Translation: CASSPGTYRVGVDGYTF.

This sequence joins TRBV2 and TRBJ2-1; D may be TRBD2 (6 bases). CDR3 length equals 13 residues. V was trimmed by 6 bases and J by 10 bases, leaving 16 bases between them. Per the germline V gene, CDR1 is SNHLY and CDR2 is FYNNEI. Here the CDR3 reads CASRRGNTGEQFF. Here the CDR3 DNA reads TGTGCCAGCAGGCGGGGTAATACGGGCGAGCAGTTCTTC.

The chain recombines TRBV5-1 with TRBJ2-1, with a weak D call TRBD1 (5 bases). V lost 0 bases and J lost 8, with 6 bases in between. Germline assignment: CDR1 SGHRS and CDR2 YFSETQ. This CDR3 spans 12 amino acids. The CDR3 protein is CASSLVTDEQFF. The CDR3, as DNA: TGCGCCAGCAGCTTGGTGACAGATGAGCAGTTCTTC. The whole variable domain, remainder taken from reference TRBV5-1 and TRBJ2-1, is KAGVTQTPRYLIKTRGQQVTLSCSPISGHRSVSWYQQTPGQGLQFLFEYFSETQRNKGNFPGRFSGRQFSNSRSEMNVSTLELGDSALYLCASSLVTDEQFFGPGTRLTVL.

J is TRBJ2-5 and V is TRBV24-1, with D possibly being TRBD1 (5 bases). Trimming took off 5 bases at V and 1 base at J, with 13 bases between the two ends. The CDR3 consists of 15 residues. Per the germline V gene, CDR1 is KGHDR and CDR2 is SFDVKD. The chain's CDR3 is CATSGQAGRQETQYF. The CDR3 nucleotides are TGTGCCACCAGTGGTCAAGCAGGGCGCCAAGAGACCCAGTACTTC.

The chain combines TRBV27 with TRBJ2-7; possible D gene TRBD1, 5 bases. V lost 0 bases and J lost 4, with 10 bases in between. This CDR3 is 14 amino acids long. Germline V CDR1 and CDR2: MNHEY, SMNVEV (reference sequence). CDR3 residues: CASSLSQDAYEQYF. The DNA for the CDR3 is TGTGCCAGCAGTTTATCACAGGATGCATACGAGCAGTACTTC.

The chain is built from TRBV5-1 and TRBJ2-2; weak D call: TRBD1 (6 bases). The CDR3 sequence is 16 residues long. CDR1 is SGHRS, CDR2 YFSETQ, per germline. Trimming shortened V by 0 bases and J by 2 bases, and 11 bases separated the two germline ends. The CDR3 reads CASSLDSRGNTGELFF. CDR3 coding DNA: TGCGCCAGCAGCTTGGATAGCAGGGGTAACACCGGGGAGCTGTTTTTT. Supplemented by reference TRBV5-1 and TRBJ2-2, the full variable domain reads KAGVTQTPRYLIKTRGQQVTLSCSPISGHRSVSWYQQTPGQGLQFLFEYFSETQRNKGNFPGRFSGRQFSNSRSEMNVSTLELGDSALYLCASSLDSRGNTGELFFGEGSRLTVL.

This chain links TRBV6-5 with TRBJ1-2, with 7 bases identical to TRBD1. The CDR3 loop spans 15 amino acids. CDR1 is MNHEY and CDR2 is SVGAGI in the germline V gene. V shed 10 bases and J 5 bases; nucleotides not matched to a gene: 16. CDR3 sequence (DNA): TGTGCCACCACCCTCGAGACAGGGAAGGAGTATGGCTACACCTTC. Encoded protein: CATTLETGKEYGYTF.

V and J are TRBV3-1 (or the pseudogene TRBV3-2) and TRBJ1-6, with 8 bases identical to TRBD1. This CDR3 is 14 amino acids long. The ends lost 3 bases at V and 9 bases at J; junction bases unmatched: 4. The germline V gene has CDR1 LGHDT and CDR2 YNNKEL (reference sequence). CDR3 nucleotides: TGTGCCAGCAGCCAGGACAGGGAAAGTTCACCCCTCCACTTT. Residues: CASSQDRESSPLHF.

The chain couples TRBV11-3 to TRBJ2-5, with 11 nucleotides matching TRBD1. V trimming: 1 base; J trimming: 2 bases; junction bases outside the gene matches: 6. This CDR3 has 17 residues. Germline CDR1 and CDR2: SGHNT and YENEEA. This CDR3 is CASSLVLGTGGQETQYF. The CDR3 DNA follows: TGTGCCAGCAGCTTAGTCCTGGGGACAGGGGGTCAAGAGACCCAGTACTTC.

The genes are TRBV27 and TRBJ1-3, with D unresolved. The CDR3 loop spans 16 amino acids. V was cut by 1 base and J by 0 bases, with 10 bases left in between. Germline V CDR1 and CDR2: MNHEY, SMNVEV (reference sequence). As DNA, the CDR3 is TGTGCCAGCAGTTTATTACCTCCGAGCTCTGGAAACACCATATATTTT. Protein product: CASSLLPPSSGNTIYF.

J is TRBJ1-1 and V is TRBV28; D gene uncertain. From germline, CDR1 is MDHEN and CDR2 SYDVKM. The V and J ends lost 1 base and 7 bases respectively, with 7 bases between them. The CDR3 is made up of 12 amino acids. The CDR3 nucleotides are TGTGCCAGCAGTTTATATGGCAGTGAAGCTTTCTTT. Translated, it gives CASSLYGSEAFF. The entire variable domain, with the rest obtained from reference TRBV28 and TRBJ1-1, is as follows: DVKVTQSSRYLVKRTGEKVFLECVQDMDHENMFWYRQDPGLGLRLIYFSYDVKMKEKGDIPEGYSVSREKKERFSLILESASTNQTSMYLCASSLYGSEAFFGQGTRLTVV.

CDR3 sequence reads: CASSQDSRLAGLQETQYF. The CDR3 nucleotides read TGTGCCAGCAGCCAAGATTCCCGGCTAGCGGGCCTTCAAGAGACCCAGTACTTC. This chain links TRBV3-1 (or the pseudogene TRBV3-2) with TRBJ2-5; 8 nucleotides line up with TRBD2. Germline CDR1 and CDR2: LGHDT and YNNKEL (reference sequence). The CDR3 length is 18 residues. Trimming took 0 bases from V and 2 from J; bases not matched to a gene: 11.

The chain links TRBV19 to TRBJ2-2; 7 bases match TRBD1. Germline lookup yields CDR1 LNHDA and CDR2 SQIVND (reference sequence). The CDR3 is 15 residues long. J gave up 5 bases and V 3 bases, and 6 bases lay outside the gene matches. The CDR3 sequence is CASSIDREVTGELFF. Here the CDR3 DNA reads TGTGCCAGTAGTATTGACAGGGAAGTTACCGGGGAGCTGTTTTTT.

The gene calls are TRBV18 and TRBJ1-2; the D gene is possibly TRBD1 (5 bases). Germline CDR1 and CDR2: KGHSH and LQKENI. The CDR3 runs 15 residues. Trimming shortened V by 3 bases and J by 7 bases, and 18 bases separated the two germline ends. CDR3 in DNA: TGTGCCAGCTCACCCCGGAGGGGCGCGGTTGCTGGCTACACCTTC. The encoded protein is CASSPRRGAVAGYTF. Variable domain in full (rest from reference TRBV18 and TRBJ1-2): NAGVMQNPRHLVRRRGQEARLRCSPMKGHSHVYWYRQLPEEGLKFMVYLQKENIIDESGMPKERFSAEFPKEGPSILRIQQVVRGDSAAYFCASSPRRGAVAGYTFGSGTRLTVV.

The CDR3 DNA sequence: TGTGCCAGCGGAGGGGGACTAGCGGAACCCCGTGAGCTGTTTTTT. Amino acids: CASGGGLAEPRELFF. This chain uses TRBV2 with TRBJ2-2; 11 nucleotides line up with TRBD2. CDR3 size: 15 residues. The junction had 13 bases not matched to a gene; V was cut back by 8 bases and J by 11 bases. The V gene's germline CDR1 is SNHLY and CDR2 FYNNEI.

The chain has TRBV5-1 and TRBJ2-5, with D perhaps TRBD2 (5 bases). The V gene's germline CDR1 is SGHRS and CDR2 YFSETQ. This CDR3 has 15 amino acids. V was clipped by 4 bases and J by 0 bases, with 13 bases between them. The DNA for the CDR3 is TGCGCCAGCAGCGGGTCTGGGGAGTACCAAGAGACCCAGTACTTC. Translated, it gives CASSGSGEYQETQYF.